Relative to its sample, the clone carrying this T cell receptor (beta chain) is medium-sized. Its antigen remains unknown. This sample is part of a study of breast tumors, draining lymph nodes, adjacent tissues. This CDR3 has 15 residues. Germline V CDR1 and CDR2: SEHNR, FQNEAQ (reference sequence). V lost 10 bases, J lost 4 bases, and 19 bases lay in between. Study outcomes and limitations: The data were judged consistent with most tumor T cells coming from lymph node and expanding in tumor.

One entry per CDR3 protein, called by TCRdb with MiXCR from the multiplex PCR reads. Seen here are roughly 15,000 distinct CDR3 sequences, roughly 52% observed once, and the top ten hold around 16%. The chain combines TRBV7-9 with TRBJ2-2, with a possible D match to TRBD1 (6 bases). The source of this sequence is a female donor with breast cancer. Some clones in this sample may be carry-over from other donors' samples. The specimen sequenced was tumor-adjacent breast tissue. The CDR3 loop is CATPPKQGFTGELFF. CDR3 nucleotides: TGTGCCACCCCGCCTAAACAGGGATTCACCGGGGAGCTGTTTTTT. Combining the CDR3 with reference TRBV7-9 and TRBJ2-2 gives the whole variable domain DTGVSQNPRHKITKRGQNVTFRCDPISEHNRLYWYRQTLGQGPEFLTYFQNEAQLEKSRLLSDRFSAERPKGSFSTLEIQRTEQGDSAMYLCATPPKQGFTGELFFGEGSRLTVL.